The 29 T cell receptor beta chains below come from one sample, sequenced in a study of blood T cell repertoires in COVID-19. Sequencing used immunoSEQ multiplex PCR; TCRdb keeps in-frame clones, though not all of them. The sample consists of tens of thousands of clones, less than 95% of them appearing once. Sequenced sample: peripheral blood. The receptor set was obtained from a human donor in a cohort sampled during active COVID-19.

V is TRBV30 and J is TRBJ2-3; no firm D call. The CDR3 totals 13 residues. Germline V lookup: CDR1 GTSNPN, CDR2 SVGIG (reference sequence). V was shortened by 2 bases and J by 2 bases, with 8 bases between the two germline ends. The CDR3 region is CAWSPGVTDTQYF. In DNA form, the CDR3 reads TGTGCCTGGAGTCCAGGTGTCACAGATACGCAGTATTTT.

The chain couples TRBV6-5 to TRBJ2-3; TRBD2 agrees at 7 bases. The CDR3 runs to 16 residues. Trimming removed 4 bases from V and 5 bases from J; junction bases left unmatched: 12. In germline, CDR1 is MNHEY, CDR2 SVGAGI. CDR3 sequence reads: CASSSPGSGIVDTQYF. DNA for the CDR3: TGTGCCAGCAGTTCACCAGGGAGCGGGATTGTAGATACGCAGTATTTT.

V is TRBV5-1 and J is TRBJ2-3; possible D gene TRBD1, 6 bases. The CDR3 loop spans 15 amino acids. The V end was cut by 3 bases, the J end by 0 bases, with 11 bases between. Germline CDR1 and CDR2: SGHRS and YFSETQ. The CDR3 region is CASSWTALSTDTQYF. The CDR3, as DNA: TGCGCCAGCAGCTGGACAGCACTTAGCACAGATACGCAGTATTTT.

V gene TRBV10-2 combines with J gene TRBJ2-6; 11 bases agree with TRBD1. Germline V gene lookup returns CDR1 WSHSY and CDR2 SAAADI. Germline trimming cut 5 bases from V and 0 bases from J; bases unmatched to any gene: 3. The CDR3 sequence is 17 residues long. CDR3 sequence (DNA): TGCGCCAGCAGTTCGGGACAGGGGGTCTCTGGGGCCAACGTCCTGACTTTC. Translated: CASSSGQGVSGANVLTF.

The chain is built from TRBV15 and TRBJ1-5, with 9 bases that match TRBD1. The CDR3 has 15 residues. V trimming: 0 bases; J trimming: 9 bases; junction bases outside the gene matches: 6. Germline V gives CDR1 LNHNV, CDR2 YYDKDF (reference sequence). The CDR3 DNA sequence: TGTGCCACCAGCAGAGATTGGGGACAGGGACGGCCCCAGCATTTT. This translates into CATSRDWGQGRPQHF.

This chain links TRBV3-1 (or the pseudogene TRBV3-2) with TRBJ2-7; 7 positions agree with TRBD2. CDR3 size: 16 residues. The germline CDR1 and CDR2 sequences are LGHDT and YNNKEL (reference sequence). The trim removed 3 bases at V and 2 bases at J, leaving 10 bases unmatched. The CDR3 region is CASSHSPGTTAYEQYF. DNA of the CDR3: TGTGCCAGCAGCCACTCCCCCGGGACTACAGCCTACGAGCAGTACTTC.

The V and J genes are TRBV28 and TRBJ2-6; 9 nucleotides align to TRBD1. Per germline, CDR1 MDHEN and CDR2 SYDVKM. This CDR3 spans 17 amino acids. Germline trimming cut 7 bases from V and 2 bases from J; bases unmatched to any gene: 9. This CDR3 reads CASTPVQGAAGANVLTF. In DNA, the CDR3 is TGTGCCAGCACCCCGGTACAGGGGGCGGCTGGGGCCAACGTCCTGACTTTC.

The rearrangement joins TRBV29-1 to TRBJ2-3, with 7 bases fitting TRBD2. The CDR3 is made up of 14 amino acids. With V trimmed by 4 bases and J by 5 bases, 9 bases remained unmatched. Per germline, CDR1 SQVTM and CDR2 ANQGSEA. DNA for the CDR3: TGCAGCGTTGGGCCGGGAGGCTGGGGAGATACGCAGTATTTT. Translating gives CSVGPGGWGDTQYF.

The V and J genes are TRBV27 and TRBJ2-4; D is perhaps TRBD1 (5 bases). Trimming left V 4 bases short and J 0 bases short, with 13 bases between. The CDR3 contains 16 residues. The V gene's germline CDR1 is MNHEY and CDR2 SMNVEV (reference sequence). The CDR3 DNA sequence: TGTGCCAGCAGTTCGTTCGACAGCTTAGCCAAAAACATTCAGTACTTC. As protein: CASSSFDSLAKNIQYF.

This chain joins TRBV5-5 and TRBJ1-1; D might be TRBD1 (5 bases). Germline CDR1 and CDR2: SGHKS and YYEKEE (reference sequence). This CDR3 spans 14 amino acids. Trimming removed 7 bases at V and 2 bases at J, with 15 bases between. The CDR3 here is CASSLGGGNTEAFF. Written as DNA, the CDR3 is TGTGCCAGCTCCCTGGGGGGGGGAAACACTGAAGCTTTCTTT.

The CDR3 reads CASSLKGPSPGQRKETQYF. Written as DNA, the CDR3 is TGTGCCAGCAGCTTAAAAGGCCCCTCGCCGGGACAGAGAAAAGAGACCCAGTACTTC. The chain combines TRBV7-3 with TRBJ2-5; TRBD1 agrees at 7 bases. Per germline, CDR1 SGHTA and CDR2 FQGTGA. This CDR3 contains 19 residues. V dropped 1 base and J dropped 3; count of bases not matched to a gene: 17.

CDR3 bases: TGTGCCATCGCAGATCGGACTAGCGGGACGAACACCGGGGAGCTGTTTTTT. It translates to CAIADRTSGTNTGELFF. The chain joins TRBV10-3 to TRBJ2-2, with 12 bases that match TRBD2. Trimming removed 8 bases from V and 0 bases from J; junction bases left unmatched: 7. The germline gives CDR1 ENHRY, CDR2 SYGVKD. The CDR3 contains 17 residues.

The chain carries TRBV7-8 and TRBJ2-5; 10 nucleotides agree with TRBD2. Germline V gene lookup returns CDR1 SGHVS and CDR2 FQNEAQ. The CDR3 contains 15 residues. Unmatched junction bases numbered 6, after V lost 4 bases and J lost 4 bases. The CDR3, as DNA: TGTGCCAGCAGCTCGGCTAGCGGGAGATTAGAGACCCAGTACTTC. This gives the protein CASSSASGRLETQYF.

The CDR3 nucleotides read TGTGCCAGCAGCTTGCAGGGAAACTATGGCTACACCTTC. Amino acid sequence: CASSLQGNYGYTF. The rearrangement uses TRBV7-8 and TRBJ1-2; D is possibly TRBD1 (5 bases). Germline CDR1 and CDR2: SGHVS and FQNEAQ. This CDR3 region has 13 residues. With 3 bases removed from V and 2 bases from J, the gap between germline ends came to 7 bases.

V and J are TRBV27 and TRBJ2-7, with 7 bases matching TRBD1. Germline CDR1 is MNHEY and CDR2 is SMNVEV (reference sequence). V gave up 5 bases and J gave up 2 bases; unmatched junction bases: 15. The CDR3 loop spans 17 amino acids. CDR3 sequence (DNA): TGTGCCAGCAGTATGACAGGGTTACCATCCCCCCCCTACGAGCAGTACTTC. It encodes CASSMTGLPSPPYEQYF.

This clone was observed once. This chain joins TRBV2 and TRBJ1-1; D is possibly TRBD1 (6 bases). The germline CDR1 and CDR2 sequences are SNHLY and FYNNEI. The V end was cut by 8 bases, the J end by 4 bases, with 11 bases between. The CDR3 sequence is 12 residues long. CDR3 DNA: TGTGCCAGCCGGGGGGCCGGCACTGAAGCTTTCTTT. Translating gives CASRGAGTEAFF.

This sequence joins TRBV5-6 and TRBJ2-3; 7 bases are shared with TRBD2. Germline assignment: CDR1 SGHDT and CDR2 YYEEEE. CDR3 length: 14 amino acids. Losses at the gene ends were 2 bases for V and 4 bases for J; bases not matched to a gene: 4. CDR3 protein: CASSFKGGSDTQYF. CDR3 bases: TGTGCCAGCAGCTTCAAGGGAGGGTCAGATACGCAGTATTTT. The full variable domain, completed using reference TRBV5-6 and TRBJ2-3, is DAGVTQSPTHLIKTRGQQVTLRCSPKSGHDTVSWYQQALGQGPQFIFQYYEEEERQRGNFPDRFSGHQFPNYSSELNVNALLLGDSALYLCASSFKGGSDTQYFGPGTRLTVL.

Here the CDR3 reads CASSLDRKGVMYNEQFF. CDR3 nucleotide sequence: TGTGCCAGCAGCTTAGATCGAAAGGGAGTAATGTACAATGAGCAGTTCTTC. This sequence joins TRBV11-2 and TRBJ2-1; a possible D gene is TRBD2 (5 bases). The length of the CDR3 is 17 residues. In germline, CDR1 is SGHAT, CDR2 FQNNGV. The V gene lost 0 bases and the J gene lost 4 bases, with 16 bases spanning the gap.

V gene TRBV5-1 combines with J gene TRBJ2-7, with a possible D match to TRBD1 (6 bases). The CDR3 totals 15 residues. Germline CDR1 is SGHRS and CDR2 is YFSETQ. Trimming removed 2 bases from V and 0 bases from J, with 12 bases in between. The CDR3 here is CASSLGQTFSYEQYF. The CDR3 region has the DNA TGCGCCAGCAGCTTAGGACAGACTTTCTCCTACGAGCAGTACTTC.

J is TRBJ2-6 and V is TRBV28, with TRBD1 matching over 10 bases. This CDR3 contains 17 residues. Germline-derived CDR1 and CDR2 are MDHEN and SYDVKM. The V gene end was trimmed by 6 bases and the J gene end by 0 bases; junction bases not matched to a gene: 5. The chain's CDR3 is CASRSGTGASGANVLTF. CDR3 nucleotide sequence: TGTGCCAGCAGGTCCGGGACAGGGGCCTCTGGGGCCAACGTCCTGACTTTC.

This sequence joins TRBV3-1 (or the pseudogene TRBV3-2) and TRBJ2-3; perhaps TRBD2 as D (5 bases). CDR3 length: 16 residues. Trimming removed 0 bases at V and 2 bases at J, with 12 bases between. Germline lookup yields CDR1 LGHDT and CDR2 YNNKEL (reference sequence). CDR3 sequence: CASSQDPPGFTDTQYF. In DNA, the CDR3 is TGTGCCAGCAGCCAAGATCCGCCGGGATTCACAGATACGCAGTATTTT.

The V gene is TRBV30, the J gene TRBJ1-5; D is uncertain. This CDR3 has 13 residues. V was clipped by 0 bases and J by 7 bases, with 10 bases between them. Germline V gene data show CDR1 as GTSNPN and CDR2 as SVGIG (reference sequence). The CDR3 loop reads CAWSVEGVQPQHF. The CDR3 nucleotides are TGTGCCTGGAGTGTAGAGGGTGTGCAGCCCCAGCATTTT.

The genes are TRBV5-1 and TRBJ2-7, with D possibly being TRBD2 (6 bases). CDR3 length: 15 amino acids. Germline CDR1 and CDR2: SGHRS and YFSETQ. The ends were cut back, 3 bases at V and 7 bases at J, with 20 bases in the middle. CDR3 sequence reads: CASSSGLTMGLEQYF. CDR3 DNA: TGCGCCAGCAGCTCAGGACTAACCATGGGTTTAGAGCAGTACTTC.

V is TRBV24-1 and J is TRBJ2-1; 10 nucleotides align to TRBD1. Germline trimming cut 2 bases from V and 6 bases from J; bases unmatched to any gene: 6. The germline CDR1 and CDR2 sequences are KGHDR and SFDVKD. The CDR3 loop spans 16 amino acids. CDR3: CATSDYRGQGINEQFF. The CDR3 nucleotides read TGTGCCACCAGTGATTATAGGGGACAGGGGATCAATGAGCAGTTCTTC.

This chain joins TRBV7-3 and TRBJ2-3; 9 bases map to TRBD1. The length of the CDR3 is 16 residues. The germline CDR1 and CDR2 sequences are SGHTA and FQGTGA. J gave up 6 bases and V 8 bases, and 15 bases lay outside the gene matches. CDR3 loop: CASGYTGGLISDTQYF. CDR3 sequence (DNA): TGTGCCAGCGGCTACACAGGGGGCTTGATCTCGGATACGCAGTATTTT.

The V call is TRBV7-9, the J call TRBJ2-7; TRBD2 matches at 9 bases. Germline-derived CDR1 and CDR2 are SEHNR and FQNEAQ (reference sequence). The CDR3 length is 16 residues. V trimming: 5 bases; J trimming: 4 bases; junction bases outside the gene matches: 12. CDR3 nucleotides: TGTGCCAGCAGCACCTACCGCGGGAGGGCCATTTACGAGCAGTACTTC. It encodes CASSTYRGRAIYEQYF.

The V call is TRBV28, the J call TRBJ2-2, with TRBD1 as a possible D gene (5 bases). Germline loops: CDR1 MDHEN, CDR2 SYDVKM. The CDR3 contains 16 residues. The ends were cut back, 2 bases at V and 5 bases at J, with 15 bases in the middle. In nucleotides, the CDR3 is TGTGCCAGCAGTTTACTGGGGCAAACAAGAACCGGGGAGCTGTTTTTT. Translated, it gives CASSLLGQTRTGELFF.

V gene TRBV5-1 combines with J gene TRBJ1-3, with no clear D. Per the germline V gene, CDR1 is SGHRS and CDR2 is YFSETQ. Trimming cost V 0 bases and J 0 bases, with 13 bases left between them. This CDR3 has 17 amino acids. CDR3 in amino acids: CASSLAGTATSGNTIYF. CDR3 coding DNA: TGCGCCAGCAGCTTGGCAGGCACGGCGACCTCTGGAAACACCATATATTTT.

The chain is built from TRBV5-4 and TRBJ2-1, with TRBD1 matching over 7 bases. The CDR3 has 15 residues. Trimming took 4 bases from V and 2 from J; bases not matched to a gene: 6. CDR1 is SGHNT and CDR2 is YYREEE in the germline V gene (reference sequence). CDR3 nucleotides: TGTGCCAGCAGCCACCGGGACAGACCCTACAATGAGCAGTTCTTC. Translating it yields CASSHRDRPYNEQFF.